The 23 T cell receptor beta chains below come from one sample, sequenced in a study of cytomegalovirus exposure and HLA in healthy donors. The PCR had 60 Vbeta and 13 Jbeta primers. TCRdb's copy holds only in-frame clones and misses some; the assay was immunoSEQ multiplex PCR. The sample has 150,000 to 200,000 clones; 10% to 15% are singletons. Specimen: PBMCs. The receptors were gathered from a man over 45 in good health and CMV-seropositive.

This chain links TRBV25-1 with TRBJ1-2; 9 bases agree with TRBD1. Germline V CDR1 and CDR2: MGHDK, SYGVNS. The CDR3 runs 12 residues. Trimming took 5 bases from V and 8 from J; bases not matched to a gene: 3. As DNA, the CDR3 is TGTGCCAGCAGTAGACAGGGGGAAGGCTACACCTTC. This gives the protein CASSRQGEGYTF.

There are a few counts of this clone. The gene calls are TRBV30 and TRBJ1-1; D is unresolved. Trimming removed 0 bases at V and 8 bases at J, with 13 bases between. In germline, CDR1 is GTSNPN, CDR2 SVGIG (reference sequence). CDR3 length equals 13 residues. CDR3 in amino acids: CAWSVFGRVEAFF. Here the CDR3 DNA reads TGTGCCTGGAGTGTATTTGGGAGGGTCGAAGCTTTCTTT.

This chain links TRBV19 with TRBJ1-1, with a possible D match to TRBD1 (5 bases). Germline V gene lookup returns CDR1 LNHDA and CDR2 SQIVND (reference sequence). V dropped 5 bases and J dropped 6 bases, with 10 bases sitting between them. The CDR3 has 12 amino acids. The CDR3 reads CASSGQIAEAFF. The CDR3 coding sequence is TGTGCCAGTAGTGGACAAATTGCTGAAGCTTTCTTT.

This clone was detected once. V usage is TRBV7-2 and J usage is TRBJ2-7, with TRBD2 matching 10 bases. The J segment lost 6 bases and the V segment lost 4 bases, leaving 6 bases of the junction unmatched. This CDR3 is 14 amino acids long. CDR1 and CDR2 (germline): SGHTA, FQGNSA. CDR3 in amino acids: CASSSQIAGGEQYV. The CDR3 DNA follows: TGTGCCAGCAGCTCCCAGATAGCGGGGGGCGAGCAGTACGTC.

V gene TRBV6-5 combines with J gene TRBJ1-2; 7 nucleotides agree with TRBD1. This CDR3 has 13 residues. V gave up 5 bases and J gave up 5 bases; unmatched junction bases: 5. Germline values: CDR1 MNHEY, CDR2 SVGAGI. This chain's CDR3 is CASSQGQLYGYTF. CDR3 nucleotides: TGTGCCAGCAGTCAGGGACAGCTATATGGCTACACCTTC.

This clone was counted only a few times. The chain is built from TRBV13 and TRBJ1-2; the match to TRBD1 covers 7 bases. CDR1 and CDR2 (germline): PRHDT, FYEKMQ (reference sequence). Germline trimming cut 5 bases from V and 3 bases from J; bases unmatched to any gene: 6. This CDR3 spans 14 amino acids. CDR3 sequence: CASSQTGVDYGYTF. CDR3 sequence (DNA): TGTGCCAGCAGCCAAACAGGGGTGGACTATGGCTACACCTTC.

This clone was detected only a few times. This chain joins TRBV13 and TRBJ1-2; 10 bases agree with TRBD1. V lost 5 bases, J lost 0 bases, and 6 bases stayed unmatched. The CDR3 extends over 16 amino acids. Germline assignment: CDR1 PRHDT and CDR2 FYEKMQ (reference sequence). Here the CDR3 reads CASSRGQGSSNYGYTF. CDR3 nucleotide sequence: TGTGCCAGCAGCCGGGGACAGGGGTCATCTAACTATGGCTACACCTTC. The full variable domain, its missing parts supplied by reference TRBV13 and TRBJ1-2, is AAGVIQSPRHLIKEKRETATLKCYPIPRHDTVYWYQQGPGQDPQFLISFYEKMQSDKGSIPDRFSAQQFSDYHSELNMSSLELGDSALYFCASSRGQGSSNYGYTFGSGTRLTVV.

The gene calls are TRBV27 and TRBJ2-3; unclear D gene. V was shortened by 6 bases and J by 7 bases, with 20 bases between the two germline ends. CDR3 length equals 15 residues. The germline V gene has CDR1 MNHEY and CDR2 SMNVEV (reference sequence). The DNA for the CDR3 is TGTGCCAGCAGACGCGAAAGCCGGTCGTCCCATACGCAGTATTTT. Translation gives CASRRESRSSHTQYF.

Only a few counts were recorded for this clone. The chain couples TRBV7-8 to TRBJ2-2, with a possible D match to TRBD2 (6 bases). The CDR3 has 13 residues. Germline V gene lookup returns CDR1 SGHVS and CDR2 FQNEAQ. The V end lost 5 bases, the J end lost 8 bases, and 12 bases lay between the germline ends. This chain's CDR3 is CASSPRLAGELFF. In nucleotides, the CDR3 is TGTGCCAGCAGCCCCCGCCTAGCGGGGGAGCTGTTTTTT.

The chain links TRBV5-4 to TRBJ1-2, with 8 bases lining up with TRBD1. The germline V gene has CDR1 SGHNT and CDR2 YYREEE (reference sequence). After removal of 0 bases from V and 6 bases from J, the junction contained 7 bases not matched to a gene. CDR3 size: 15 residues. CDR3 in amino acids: CASSLDRGGLDGYTF. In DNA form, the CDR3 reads TGTGCCAGCAGCTTGGACAGGGGGGGTCTGGATGGCTACACCTTC.

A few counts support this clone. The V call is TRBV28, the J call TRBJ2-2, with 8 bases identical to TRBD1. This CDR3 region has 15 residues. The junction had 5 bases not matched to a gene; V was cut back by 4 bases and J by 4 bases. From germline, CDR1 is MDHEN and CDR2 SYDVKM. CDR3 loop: CASSWTGRGTGELFF. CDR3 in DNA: TGTGCCAGCAGTTGGACAGGGAGAGGCACCGGGGAGCTGTTTTTT.

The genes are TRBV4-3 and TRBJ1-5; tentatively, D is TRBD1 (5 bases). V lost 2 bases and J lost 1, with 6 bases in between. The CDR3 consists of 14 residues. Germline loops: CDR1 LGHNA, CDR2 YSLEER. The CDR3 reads CASSQQGSNQPQHF. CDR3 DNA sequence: TGCGCCAGCAGCCAACAGGGAAGCAATCAGCCCCAGCATTTT.

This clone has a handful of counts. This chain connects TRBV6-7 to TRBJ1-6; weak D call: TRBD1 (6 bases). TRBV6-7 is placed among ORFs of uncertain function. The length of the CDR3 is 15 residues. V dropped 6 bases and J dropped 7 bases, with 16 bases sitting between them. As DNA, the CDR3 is TGTGCCAGCAGCCGTACACAGGGTCGAAATTCACCCCTCCACTTT. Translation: CASSRTQGRNSPLHF.

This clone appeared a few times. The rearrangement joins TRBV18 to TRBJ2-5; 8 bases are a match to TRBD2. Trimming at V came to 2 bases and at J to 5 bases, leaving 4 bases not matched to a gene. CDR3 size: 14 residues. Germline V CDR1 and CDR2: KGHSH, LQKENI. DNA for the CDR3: TGTGCCAGCTCACCAGGACAGCGGGGGGAGACCCAGTACTTC. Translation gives CASSPGQRGETQYF.

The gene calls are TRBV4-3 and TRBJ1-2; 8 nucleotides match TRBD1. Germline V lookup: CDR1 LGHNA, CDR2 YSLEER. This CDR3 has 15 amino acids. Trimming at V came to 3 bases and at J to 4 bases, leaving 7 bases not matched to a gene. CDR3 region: CASSQTRTGLYGYTF. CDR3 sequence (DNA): TGCGCCAGCAGCCAGACTCGGACAGGGCTCTATGGCTACACCTTC.

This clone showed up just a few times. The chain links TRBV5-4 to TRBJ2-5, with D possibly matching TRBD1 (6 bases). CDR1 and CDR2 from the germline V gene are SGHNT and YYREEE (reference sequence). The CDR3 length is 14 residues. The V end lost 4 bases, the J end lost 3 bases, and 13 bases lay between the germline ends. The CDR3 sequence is CASSLQGRKETQYF. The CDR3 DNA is TGTGCCAGCAGCCTACAGGGTAGGAAAGAGACCCAGTACTTC.

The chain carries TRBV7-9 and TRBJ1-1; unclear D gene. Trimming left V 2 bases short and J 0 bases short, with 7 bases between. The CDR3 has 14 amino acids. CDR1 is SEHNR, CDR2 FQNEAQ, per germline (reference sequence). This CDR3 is CASSLQEVNTEAFF. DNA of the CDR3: TGTGCCAGCAGCTTACAGGAAGTGAACACTGAAGCTTTCTTT.

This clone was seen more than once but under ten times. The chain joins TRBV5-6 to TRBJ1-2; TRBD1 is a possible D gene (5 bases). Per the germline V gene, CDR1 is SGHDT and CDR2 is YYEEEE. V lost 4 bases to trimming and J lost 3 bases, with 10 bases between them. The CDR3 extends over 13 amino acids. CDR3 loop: CASSPPRDYGYTF. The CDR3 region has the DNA TGTGCCAGCAGCCCACCCAGGGACTATGGCTACACCTTC.

CDR3 coding DNA: TGCGCCAGCAGCCGAGAGGGGGATGAAGTGAACACTGAAGCTTTCTTT. Protein: CASSREGDEVNTEAFF. This rearrangement joins TRBV5-1 to TRBJ1-1; possible D gene TRBD1, 6 bases. V was trimmed by 4 bases and J by 0 bases, leaving 16 bases between them. The CDR3 is 16 amino acids. Germline V gene lookup returns CDR1 SGHRS and CDR2 YFSETQ.

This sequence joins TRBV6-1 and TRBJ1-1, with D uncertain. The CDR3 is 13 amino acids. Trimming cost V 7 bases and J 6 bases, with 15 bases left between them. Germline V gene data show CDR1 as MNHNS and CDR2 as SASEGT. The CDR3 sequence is CASNLAALPEAFF. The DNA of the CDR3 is TGTGCCAGCAATCTAGCCGCCCTCCCTGAAGCTTTCTTT.

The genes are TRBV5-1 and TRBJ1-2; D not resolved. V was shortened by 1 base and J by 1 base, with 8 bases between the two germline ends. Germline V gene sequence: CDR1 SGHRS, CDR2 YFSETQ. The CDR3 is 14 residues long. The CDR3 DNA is TGCGCCAGCAGCTTGTTCCCAGATAACTATGGCTACACCTTC. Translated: CASSLFPDNYGYTF.

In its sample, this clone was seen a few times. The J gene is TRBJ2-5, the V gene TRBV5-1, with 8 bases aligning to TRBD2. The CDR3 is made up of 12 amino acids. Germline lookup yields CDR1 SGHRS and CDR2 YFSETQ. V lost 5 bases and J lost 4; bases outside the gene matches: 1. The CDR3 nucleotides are TGCGCCAGCAGAGGGACTAGAGAGACCCAGTACTTC. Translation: CASRGTRETQYF.

The CDR3, as DNA: TGCGCCAGCAGCTTGGGAGGGCCCGTGGAAGCTTTCTTT. It codes for CASSLGGPVEAFF. The chain has TRBV5-1 and TRBJ1-1; D is unresolved. CDR1 SGHRS and CDR2 YFSETQ come from the germline V gene. The V end lost 0 bases, the J end lost 8 bases, and 11 bases lay between the germline ends. The CDR3 is 13 residues long.